This T cell receptor beta chain was observed in a study of T cell responses to AZD1222 COVID-19 vaccine. The CDR3 is 13 amino acids. V was clipped by 5 bases and J by 2 bases, with 9 bases between them. Germline V gene sequence: CDR1 MNHNS, CDR2 SASEGT. This clone has a single count. TCRdb's copy holds only in-frame clones and misses some; the assay was immunoSEQ multiplex PCR. This sample has 110,000 or so clones, with roughly 88% found just once. The sequence came from an adult who received the AZD1222 COVID-19 vaccine. This chain uses TRBV6-1 with TRBJ1-1; no clear D. The sequencing used peripheral blood, collected 28 days after the second AZD1222 dose. CDR3 in amino acids: CASSRLPNTEAFF. In DNA, the CDR3 is TGTGCCAGCAGTCGGCTCCCTAACACTGAAGCTTTCTTT.